The sequence of this T cell receptor (beta chain) was determined in a study of control samples from healthy donors and cancer patients. Sequencing was performed with immunoSEQ multiplex PCR; in TCRdb, only in-frame clones are kept and a portion is missing. The sample yields some 110,000 clones, roughly 93% seen once. Per germline, CDR1 MNHEY and CDR2 SVGAGI. CDR3 length: 15 residues. As to this clone: The junction shows a germline mismatch at one end, possibly a read error.

This clonotype originated in a man aged 30 to 45 in good health. The sample was blood. The chain links TRBV6-5 to TRBJ1-3, with 7 positions matching TRBD1. CDR3 residues: CASSYSTGSGSTIYF. In DNA form, the CDR3 reads TGTGCCAGCAGTTACTCGACAGGGAGTGGAAGCACCATATATTTT.